This T cell receptor (delta chain) emerged from a study of γδ T cells in repeated Plasmodium falciparum infection. Overall study: Age- and gender-matched Australian children served as comparison for malaria-exposed Malian children. Some Malian samples span acute malaria episodes; others come from no-transmission periods.

Turning to this clone: The protein TCRdb lists belongs to a much larger clone and differs from this DNA's translation at residue 9, which points to a read error; the protein shown is made from the DNA.

TCRdb called clones anew from the multiplex PCR reads with CATT. The table includes roughly 48,000 delta-chain clones, 1.5% to 2% detected once. The clonotype originates from a pool of human donors (malaria-infected and uninfected, not separated). Sequencing was carried out using gamma-delta T cells from blood.

The DNA of the CDR3 is TGTGCCTGTGACACGGTAGGAGGTATCTGGGGGAAAACCGATAAACTCATCTTT. This sequence encodes CACDTVGGIWGKTDKLIF. V and J are TRDV2 and TRDJ1; 8 positions match TRDD3. Here the J gene was assigned by germline matching of the DNA, as TCRdb has none. Trimming removed 1 base from V and 2 bases from J; junction bases left unmatched: 14. The CDR3 sequence is 18 residues long. The germline V gene encodes CDR1 GEAIGNYY and CDR2 EKD.